The rows below give T cell receptor beta chains drawn from one sample of a study of T-cell reconstitution after alpha-beta-depleted transplantation in children. TCRdb fed the PCR reads into MiXCR, producing one record per CDR3 protein. The data contain 380,000 or so distinct CDR3 sequences, roughly 15% of them singletons. The input for sequencing was PBMCs, taken from the stem cell graft. The receptor source for this set is a human donor who donated a stem cell graft to a child with Fanconi anemia. Both conserved end residues are part of each CDR3. Part of the rows lack a size; the others show once, few, many or a class for expanded clones.

j_gene: TRBJ1-1
abundance: many
v_gene: TRBV5-1
CDR3aa: CASSPPGTEAFF

j_gene: TRBJ2-1
abundance: .
v_gene: TRBV5-1
CDR3aa: CASSPGQGKSEQFF

j_gene: TRBJ1-5
abundance: many
v_gene: TRBV7-6
CDR3aa: CASSPARGGNQPQHF

j_gene: TRBJ2-5
abundance: few
v_gene: TRBV29-1
CDR3aa: CSVGTGFAETQYF

j_gene: TRBJ2-5
abundance: .
v_gene: TRBV12-3/TRBV12-4
CDR3aa: CASSRGGKTQYF

j_gene: TRBJ2-1
abundance: few
v_gene: TRBV20-1
CDR3aa: CSARWTGGSYNEQFF

j_gene: TRBJ1-1
abundance: .
v_gene: TRBV28
CDR3aa: CASKETVNEAFF

j_gene: TRBJ1-5
abundance: .
v_gene: TRBV16
CDR3aa: CASSQFSGTSNQPQHF

j_gene: TRBJ1-2
abundance: many
v_gene: TRBV3-1
CDR3aa: CASSLENRGPFYGYTF

j_gene: TRBJ2-7
abundance: .
v_gene: TRBV12-3/TRBV12-4
CDR3aa: CASSGDSYYEQYF

j_gene: TRBJ2-1
abundance: few
v_gene: TRBV20-1
CDR3aa: CSAQYTGDNEQFF

j_gene: TRBJ1-4
abundance: few
v_gene: TRBV5-1
CDR3aa: CASSLSTAHNEKLFF

j_gene: TRBJ2-5
abundance: many
v_gene: TRBV20-1
CDR3aa: CSASLTVETQYF

j_gene: TRBJ2-3
abundance: many
v_gene: TRBV12-3/TRBV12-4
CDR3aa: CASEDRNTDTQYF

j_gene: TRBJ2-3
abundance: .
v_gene: TRBV5-1
CDR3aa: CASSLTSGPGDTQYF

j_gene: TRBJ2-3
abundance: many
v_gene: TRBV5-1
CDR3aa: CASSFSKDTQYF